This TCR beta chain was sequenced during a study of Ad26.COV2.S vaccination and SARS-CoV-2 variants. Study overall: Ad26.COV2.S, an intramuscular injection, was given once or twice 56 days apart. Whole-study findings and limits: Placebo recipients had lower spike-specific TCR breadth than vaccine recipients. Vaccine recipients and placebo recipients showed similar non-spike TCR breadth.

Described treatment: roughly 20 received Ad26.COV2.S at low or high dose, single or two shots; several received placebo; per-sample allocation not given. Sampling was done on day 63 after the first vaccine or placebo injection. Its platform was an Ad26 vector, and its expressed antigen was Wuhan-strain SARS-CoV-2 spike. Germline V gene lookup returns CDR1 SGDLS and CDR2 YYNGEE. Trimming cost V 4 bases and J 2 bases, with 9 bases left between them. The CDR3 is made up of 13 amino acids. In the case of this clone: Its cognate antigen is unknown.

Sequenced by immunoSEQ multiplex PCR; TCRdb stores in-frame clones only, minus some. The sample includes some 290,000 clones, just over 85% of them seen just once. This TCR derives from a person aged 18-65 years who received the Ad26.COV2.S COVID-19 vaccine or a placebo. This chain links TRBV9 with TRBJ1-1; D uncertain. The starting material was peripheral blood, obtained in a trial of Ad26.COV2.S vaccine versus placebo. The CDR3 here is CASSNGPNTEAFF. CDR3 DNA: TGTGCCAGCAGCAACGGGCCTAACACTGAAGCTTTCTTT.